Shown below are 15 T cell receptor beta chains from a single sample sequenced in a study of siplizumab effects on memory and regulatory T cells. Their cognate antigens are unknown. The cells of the mixed lymphocyte reaction underwent a roughly 6-day coculture at 37°C. Assay used: immunoSEQ multiplex PCR; TCRdb lists only in-frame clones, some missing. The sample lists under 650 clones; roughly two thirds were seen once. The sequencing sample was made of CFSE-low (dividing) CD8+ T cells sorted from an allogeneic mixed lymphocyte reaction. The receptors here all came from a human donor in good health; the cells came from an allogeneic mixed lymphocyte reaction. Some clones in this sample may be carry-over from other donors' samples.

The J gene is TRBJ1-6, the V gene TRBV28; D gene ambiguous. The V gene lost 3 bases and the J gene lost 0 bases, with 6 bases spanning the gap. The CDR3 covers 15 residues. From germline, CDR1 is MDHEN and CDR2 SYDVKM. The CDR3 DNA reads TGTGCCAGCAGTTTGCCATACTCCTATAATTCACCCCTCCACTTT. It specifies CASSLPYSYNSPLHF.

The CDR3 region is CASSFGGSSGELFF. The CDR3 bases are TGCGCCAGCAGCTTTGGGGGTTCTTCGGGGGAGCTGTTTTTT. This chain uses TRBV5-1 with TRBJ2-2; the D gene could be TRBD1 or TRBD2 (5 bases each). V lost 2 bases and J 8 bases, leaving 13 bases between the germline ends. Germline lookup yields CDR1 SGHRS and CDR2 YFSETQ. The CDR3 runs 14 residues.

This clone appeared a single time. The chain carries TRBV5-1 and TRBJ1-2; the D gene is possibly TRBD1 (5 bases). The CDR3 runs to 12 residues. V was pared by 0 bases and J by 8 bases, with 8 bases between. In germline, CDR1 is SGHRS, CDR2 YFSETQ. CDR3 in DNA: TGCGCCAGCAGCTTGGAGGGGTACGGCTACACCTTC. Its translation is CASSLEGYGYTF. Filled out from reference TRBV5-1 and TRBJ1-2, the complete variable domain reads KAGVTQTPRYLIKTRGQQVTLSCSPISGHRSVSWYQQTPGQGLQFLFEYFSETQRNKGNFPGRFSGRQFSNSRSEMNVSTLELGDSALYLCASSLEGYGYTFGSGTRLTVV.

There are a few counts of this clone. V usage is TRBV2 and J usage is TRBJ1-6; D is unclear. Trimming shortened V by 8 bases and J by 10 bases, and 15 bases separated the two germline ends. Germline loops: CDR1 SNHLY, CDR2 FYNNEI. The CDR3 is made up of 13 amino acids. CDR3 nucleotides: TGTGCCAGCGCAGGAGGTGCAGGATCACCCCTCCACTTT. This gives the protein CASAGGAGSPLHF.

The V and J genes are TRBV9 and TRBJ2-2; either TRBD1 or TRBD2 may fit D (5 bases each). CDR1 and CDR2 (germline): SGDLS, YYNGEE. V lost 5 bases, J lost 3 bases, and 11 bases lay in between. This CDR3 comprises 14 residues. The CDR3: CASRGEPDTGELFF. The CDR3 bases are TGTGCCAGCAGGGGGGAGCCGGACACCGGGGAGCTGTTTTTT.

The J gene is TRBJ1-1, the V gene TRBV4-2; D call uncertain. Germline-derived CDR1 and CDR2 are LGHNA and YNFKEQ. The length of the CDR3 is 13 residues. The V end was cut by 1 base, the J end by 5 bases, with 8 bases between. The CDR3, as DNA: TGTGCCAGCAGCCAAGTCTACGGGACTGAAGCTTTCTTT. It is translated as CASSQVYGTEAFF.

This clone occurred a few times. The J gene is TRBJ1-3, the V gene TRBV6-5; D gene unclear. CDR3 length: 15 residues. Trimming took off 2 bases at V and 0 bases at J, with 8 bases between the two ends. CDR1 is MNHEY, CDR2 SVGAGI, per germline. The CDR3 coding sequence is TGTGCCAGCAGTTACACCGCAAGCTCTGGAAACACCATATATTTT. Translating it yields CASSYTASSGNTIYF.

The chain employs TRBV28 and TRBJ1-2; no clear D gene. V lost 5 bases and J lost 4, with 11 bases in between. The germline gives CDR1 MDHEN, CDR2 SYDVKM. This CDR3 region has 13 residues. CDR3 sequence reads: CASSEKTAYGYTF. In DNA form, the CDR3 reads TGTGCCAGCAGTGAAAAGACGGCCTATGGCTACACCTTC.

The rearrangement uses TRBV10-3 and TRBJ2-1, with D possibly matching TRBD2 (6 bases). The CDR3 runs to 14 residues. V was shortened by 6 bases and J by 4 bases, with 13 bases between the two germline ends. Looked up from germline, CDR1 is ENHRY and CDR2 is SYGVKD. The CDR3 DNA reads as TGTGCCATCAGAGACCCTAGCGATTACAATGAGCAGTTCTTC. Its protein is CAIRDPSDYNEQFF.

J is TRBJ1-1 and V is TRBV18; weak D call: TRBD1 (5 bases). Trimming cost V 3 bases and J 5 bases, with 7 bases left between them. Germline V lookup: CDR1 KGHSH, CDR2 LQKENI. CDR3 length: 12 amino acids. The CDR3, as DNA: TGTGCCAGCTCACCGGAGGGGACTGAAGCTTTCTTT. This sequence encodes CASSPEGTEAFF.

This clone appeared a few times. The chain links TRBV7-9 to TRBJ2-3, with TRBD2 matching over 11 bases. CDR1 and CDR2 (germline): SEHNR, FQNEAQ (reference sequence). The V gene end was trimmed by 5 bases and the J gene end by 6 bases; junction bases not matched to a gene: 13. The CDR3 consists of 17 residues. CDR3 in DNA: TGTGCCAGCAGCGGGGGACTAGCGGCCAAACGTTCGGATACGCAGTATTTT. Its translation is CASSGGLAAKRSDTQYF.

This clone showed up just a few times. The CDR3 sequence is CASSPTTVGYEQYF. CDR3 DNA sequence: TGTGCCAGCAGTCCCACGACAGTGGGCTACGAGCAGTACTTC. The chain combines TRBV27 with TRBJ2-7; maybe TRBD1 (5 bases). Germline assignment: CDR1 MNHEY and CDR2 SMNVEV (reference sequence). The CDR3 totals 14 residues. V shed 5 bases and J shed 3 bases, with 14 bases lying between them.

The chain combines TRBV6-5 with TRBJ2-7, with D maybe TRBD1 (6 bases). The V end lost 5 bases, the J end lost 6 bases, and 17 bases lay between the germline ends. In germline, CDR1 is MNHEY, CDR2 SVGAGI. The CDR3 loop spans 14 amino acids. This chain's CDR3 is CASSQGYGVIEQYF. The CDR3 DNA follows: TGTGCCAGCAGTCAGGGGTACGGTGTCATCGAGCAGTACTTC.

V and J are TRBV19 and TRBJ2-1; the match to TRBD2 covers 7 bases. V lost 8 bases and J lost 8; bases outside the gene matches: 12. The CDR3 runs to 14 residues. In germline, CDR1 is LNHDA, CDR2 SQIVND (reference sequence). CDR3 coding DNA: TGTGCCAGTGCTTCTGAACTAGCGTCGGATGAGCAGTTCTTC. This codes for CASASELASDEQFF.

The chain joins TRBV15 to TRBJ1-2, with D perhaps TRBD1 (6 bases). The CDR3 spans 15 residues. Trimming took 7 bases from V and 8 from J, leaving 23 bases between them. CDR1 is LNHNV and CDR2 is YYDKDF in the germline V gene (reference sequence). The CDR3 DNA reads TGTGCCACCATCCGGGGTCCCAGGAGGGGGGTGGGCTACACCTTC. This gives the protein CATIRGPRRGVGYTF.